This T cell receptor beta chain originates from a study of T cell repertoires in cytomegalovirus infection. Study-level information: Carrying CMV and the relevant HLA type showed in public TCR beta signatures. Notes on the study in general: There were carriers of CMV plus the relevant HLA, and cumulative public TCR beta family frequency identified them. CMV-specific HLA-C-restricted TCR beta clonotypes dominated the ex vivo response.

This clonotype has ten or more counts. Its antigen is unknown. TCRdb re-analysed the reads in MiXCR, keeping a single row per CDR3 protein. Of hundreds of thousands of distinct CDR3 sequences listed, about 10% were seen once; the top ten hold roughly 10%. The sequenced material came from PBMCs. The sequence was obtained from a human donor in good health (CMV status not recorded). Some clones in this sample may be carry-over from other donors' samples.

CDR3 residues: CASSLQGASTDTQYF. The CDR3 bases are TGTGCCAGCAGCTTACAAGGGGCTAGCACAGATACGCAGTATTTT. This chain links TRBV7-6 with TRBJ2-3; tentatively, D is TRBD1 (5 bases). Trimming removed 2 bases from V and 0 bases from J, with 9 bases in between. In germline, CDR1 is SGHVS, CDR2 FNYEAQ. The CDR3 has 15 residues.